The T cell receptor (beta chain) described here comes from a study of blood T cells in healthy people across ages. Study observations and caveats: Those diversity estimates obtained from one million T cells were thought to be underestimates. Age showed a roughly linear inverse relationship with TCR beta diversity per million T cells.

Between the trimmed V and J ends, which lost 5 bases and 8 bases, there was a span of 10 bases. CDR3 length: 12 amino acids. Germline V gene data show CDR1 as ENHRY and CDR2 as SYGVKD. A second PCR of roughly 7 to 11 cycles used a sample-barcoded 5' primer and a J-beta primer mix. TCRdb re-called the 5' RACE reads with MiXCR, one entry per CDR3 protein. The sample holds 600,000 to 850,000 distinct CDR3 sequences, roughly 43% seen once. This clonotype was detected once. Its antigen is not known. Donor samples were obtained from healthy Caucasian individuals from Russia, aged 6 to 90. The TCR comes from a woman aged 55-70 years in good health. The chain employs TRBV10-3 and TRBJ2-1; D unclear. Sequencing used blood. CDR3 sequence reads: CAISRGFDEQFF. DNA of the CDR3: TGTGCCATCAGTCGTGGCTTCGATGAGCAGTTCTTC.